These T cell receptor beta chains were read from a single sample in a study of blood T cell repertoires in COVID-19. The repertoire was sequenced with immunoSEQ multiplex PCR; TCRdb's copy has only in-frame clones and lacks some. The data contain 250,000 to 350,000 clones, approximately 86% of them seen just once; the ten biggest clones take up about 2%. The sample taken for sequencing was peripheral blood. The source of these receptors is a man between 18 and 29 years old with active or convalescent COVID-19. The CDR3 runs from the conserved cysteine through the conserved F or W. Fields, in order: clone size, V gene, D gene, J gene, CDR3 DNA, CDR3 protein. A D gene is named only where the DNA matches it firmly. Size is omitted from some rows. Given values are once, few, many or a class for expanded clones.

size: .
V: TRBV4-1
D: .
J: TRBJ1-1
DNA: TGCGCCAGCAGCCAAAACGGAGTGGAAGCTTTCTTT
CDR3: CASSQNGVEAFF

size: .
V: TRBV6-5
D: .
J: TRBJ1-2
DNA: TGTGCCAGCAGACGACAGAATAACTATGGCTACACCTTC
CDR3: CASRRQNNYGYTF

size: .
V: TRBV19
D: TRBD1
J: TRBJ2-2
DNA: TGTGCCAGTAGTAAACCTTCGACAGGGAAGGCCGGGGAGCTGTTTTTT
CDR3: CASSKPSTGKAGELFF

size: .
V: TRBV5-8
D: .
J: TRBJ2-7
DNA: TGTGCCAGCAGCTCAATCGGTGTCAGCGACCCCTACGAGCAGTACTTC
CDR3: CASSSIGVSDPYEQYF

size: .
V: TRBV28
D: .
J: TRBJ2-3
DNA: TGTGCCAGCAAGGTCGGTGGGAGGACAGATACGCAGTATTTT
CDR3: CASKVGGRTDTQYF

size: .
V: TRBV7-8
D: TRBD1
J: TRBJ2-7
DNA: TGTGCCAGCAGCTTAGCCGTCGGGACAGGGTCCTACGAGCAGTACTTC
CDR3: CASSLAVGTGSYEQYF

size: once
V: TRBV9
D: TRBD1
J: TRBJ2-3
DNA: TGTGCCAGCAGCGTAGGAGGAGGACAGGGGTTGACAGATACGCAGTATTTT
CDR3: CASSVGGGQGLTDTQYF

size: .
V: TRBV9
D: .
J: TRBJ2-5
DNA: TGTGCCAGCAGCCCGCAGGGGGGCGGGGCAACAGGGACCCAGTACTTC
CDR3: CASSPQGGGATGTQYF

size: .
V: TRBV16
D: .
J: TRBJ1-5
DNA: TGTGCCAGCAGCCAATTCCGGGATCAGCCCCAGCATTTT
CDR3: CASSQFRDQPQHF

size: .
V: TRBV7-9
D: TRBD1
J: TRBJ2-7
DNA: TGTGCCAGCAGCCCGGGACAGGGGTTGGGTCCTTACGAGCAGTACTTC
CDR3: CASSPGQGLGPYEQYF

size: once
V: TRBV28
D: .
J: TRBJ1-5
DNA: TGTGCCAGCAACCCGAGCCGACCTAACAGACAGCCCCAGCATTTT
CDR3: CASNPSRPNRQPQHF

size: .
V: TRBV5-1
D: .
J: TRBJ2-1
DNA: TGCGCCAGCAGCTTTGAGTGGTCTGGTGAGCAGTTCTTC
CDR3: CASSFEWSGEQFF

size: .
V: TRBV5-4
D: .
J: TRBJ2-3
DNA: TGTGCCAGCAGCTTGGGAGGGGGGGCCACAGATACGCAGTATTTT
CDR3: CASSLGGGATDTQYF

size: .
V: TRBV27
D: TRBD1
J: TRBJ1-2
DNA: TGTGCCAGCAGCTACCAGGGGGCCTATGGCTACACCTTC
CDR3: CASSYQGAYGYTF

size: .
V: TRBV9
D: TRBD1
J: TRBJ2-7
DNA: TGTGCCAAAGGACAGGGCCAAATCTCCTACGAGCAGTACTTC
CDR3: CAKGQGQISYEQYF

size: once
V: TRBV21-1
D: .
J: TRBJ2-2
DNA: .
CDR3: CASIKWGRGSITGELFF

size: .
V: TRBV11-2
D: .
J: TRBJ2-2
DNA: TGTGCCAGCAGCCTTTGGGCAGGGCTAAACACCGGGGAGCTGTTTTTT
CDR3: CASSLWAGLNTGELFF

size: .
V: TRBV5-6
D: .
J: TRBJ2-7
DNA: TGTGCCAGCAGCTTGGGAGTAGCTTCCTACGAGCAGTACTTC
CDR3: CASSLGVASYEQYF

size: .
V: TRBV11-2
D: .
J: TRBJ2-3
DNA: TGTGCCAGCAGCTCTAGTCTCCTACGGGATACGCAGTATTTT
CDR3: CASSSSLLRDTQYF

size: .
V: TRBV5-1
D: .
J: TRBJ2-2
DNA: TGCGCCAGCAGCTTGTCGTGGGCTCGACATAAAACAAACACCGGGGAGCTGTTTTTT
CDR3: CASSLSWARHKTNTGELFF

size: .
V: TRBV18
D: .
J: TRBJ2-3
DNA: TGTGCCAGCTCGCCCGACAGAATATACACTAGCACAGATACGCAGTATTTT
CDR3: CASSPDRIYTSTDTQYF

size: .
V: TRBV5-1
D: .
J: TRBJ1-1
DNA: TGCGCCAGCAGCTCCAGAACGAACACTGAAGCTTTCTTT
CDR3: CASSSRTNTEAFF

size: .
V: TRBV11-2
D: .
J: TRBJ2-7
DNA: TGTGCCAGCAGCTCGGGGGAGGAGCAGTACTTC
CDR3: CASSSGEEQYF

size: .
V: TRBV7-2
D: TRBD1
J: TRBJ1-2
DNA: TGTGCCAGCAGCTTTGACAGGGCCGGAGGCTACACCTTC
CDR3: CASSFDRAGGYTF

size: .
V: TRBV9
D: TRBD1
J: TRBJ2-3
DNA: TGTGCCAGCAGGAAAGGACAGGACACAGATACGCAGTATTTT
CDR3: CASRKGQDTDTQYF

size: .
V: TRBV5-5
D: TRBD1
J: TRBJ2-5
DNA: TGTGCCAGCAGCCTATCCGGGACAGGGGCAGAGACCCAGTACTTC
CDR3: CASSLSGTGAETQYF

size: .
V: TRBV28
D: .
J: TRBJ1-2
DNA: TGTGCCAGCAGTTTGGGGCAGGTCGGCTACACCTTC
CDR3: CASSLGQVGYTF

size: .
V: TRBV19
D: .
J: TRBJ1-1
DNA: TGTGCCAGTAGTTTGTCAGGGGTTACTGAAGCTTTCTTT
CDR3: CASSLSGVTEAFF

size: once
V: TRBV7-9
D: TRBD2
J: TRBJ2-2
DNA: TGTGCCAGCAGCCGGCGGGGGGAGGACACCGGGGAGCTGTTTTTT
CDR3: CASSRRGEDTGELFF

size: .
V: TRBV7-2
D: TRBD1
J: TRBJ1-6
DNA: TGTGCCAGCAGCATGCAGGGACAGCCGAATTCACCCCTCCACTTT
CDR3: CASSMQGQPNSPLHF